The sequence of this T cell receptor beta chain was determined in a study of blood T cells in healthy people across ages. Study information: The template switching approach captured approximately one barcoded beta molecule for every two T cells. Study-wide results and caveats: What prevented conclusive comparison of naive and antigen-experienced cells was that PBMCs were unsorted. Roughly linear declines in TCR beta diversity per million T cells occurred with age.

A second PCR of roughly 7 to 11 cycles used a sample-barcoded 5' primer and a J-beta primer mix. Each cDNA molecule was tagged by a template-switch adaptor that had 12 random nucleotides. TCRdb re-called the 5' RACE reads with MiXCR, one entry per CDR3 protein. The sample yields hundreds of thousands of distinct CDR3 sequences, around 45% seen once. The CDR3 is 15 amino acids. From germline, CDR1 is MNHEY and CDR2 SVGEGT. V dropped 5 bases and J dropped 1; count of bases not matched to a gene: 8. With regard to this clonotype: Its matching antigen is unknown.

This clonotype was obtained from a man in his fifties or sixties in good health. V gene TRBV6-2 or TRBV6-3 combines with J gene TRBJ2-7; TRBD1 agrees at 7 bases. The material sequenced was blood. CDR3 region: CASSETGRKSYEQYF. The CDR3 region has the DNA TGTGCCAGCAGTGAGACAGGGCGAAAGTCCTACGAGCAGTACTTC.